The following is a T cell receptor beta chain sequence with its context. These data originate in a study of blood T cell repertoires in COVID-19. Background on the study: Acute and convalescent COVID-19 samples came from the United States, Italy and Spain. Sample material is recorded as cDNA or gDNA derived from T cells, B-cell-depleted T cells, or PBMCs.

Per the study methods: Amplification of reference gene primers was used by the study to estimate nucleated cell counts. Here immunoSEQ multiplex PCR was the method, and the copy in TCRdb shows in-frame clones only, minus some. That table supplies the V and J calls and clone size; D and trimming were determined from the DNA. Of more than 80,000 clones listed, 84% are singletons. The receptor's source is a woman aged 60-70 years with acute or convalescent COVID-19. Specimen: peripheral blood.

Written as DNA, the CDR3 is TGTGCCAGCAGTTACGCCAGCGGGGGCCAAGAGACCCAGTACTTC. Its translation is CASSYASGGQETQYF. This rearrangement joins TRBV6-2 or TRBV6-3 to TRBJ2-5; 8 bases agree with TRBD2. CDR1 is MNHEY and CDR2 is SVGEGT in the germline V gene. V dropped 2 bases and J dropped 1; count of bases not matched to a gene: 3. This CDR3 comprises 15 residues.